This entry lists 26 T cell receptor beta chains sequenced from one sample in a study of response to subunit inactivated influenza vaccine. TCRdb used MiXCR to reprocess the RT-PCR reads, holding one entry per CDR3 protein. The sample has hundreds of thousands of distinct CDR3 sequences, approximately 15% seen once. The sample here was PBMCs from blood, taken roughly 15 days before vaccination. The receptor set was obtained from a man aged 45-65 years who received an inactivated influenza vaccine.

Ten or more counts support this clonotype. The CDR3 DNA reads as TGCGCCAGCAGCTTGGCCGTCGGGGGCACCGGGGAGCTGTTTTTT. It translates to CASSLAVGGTGELFF. The genes are TRBV5-1 and TRBJ2-2; weak D call: TRBD2 (6 bases). This CDR3 region has 15 residues. The V end lost 0 bases, the J end lost 4 bases, and 10 bases lay between the germline ends. Per germline, CDR1 SGHRS and CDR2 YFSETQ.

V and J are TRBV6-1 and TRBJ2-1, with D perhaps given as TRBD1 or TRBD2 (5 bases each). Trimming pared 6 bases from V and 6 bases from J, leaving 15 bases between. CDR1 MNHNS and CDR2 SASEGT come from the germline V gene. The CDR3 has 14 residues. The CDR3 region has the DNA TGTGCCAGCAGCGGGACCATGGGGATCAATGAGCAGTTCTTC. Translated, it gives CASSGTMGINEQFF.

This clonotype turned up a few times. The chain joins TRBV7-9 to TRBJ2-1; D is uncertain. Trimming took 4 bases from V and 2 from J, leaving 15 bases between them. Germline V lookup: CDR1 SEHNR, CDR2 FQNEAQ (reference sequence). The CDR3 runs to 16 residues. For the CDR3, the DNA is TGTGCCAGCAGCTCCTGGCGGTCCTTGCCCTACAATGAGCAGTTCTTC. Amino acid sequence: CASSSWRSLPYNEQFF.

The CDR3 sequence is CASSPGWADTQETQYF. Written as DNA, the CDR3 is TGCGCCAGCAGCCCGGGTTGGGCGGATACACAAGAGACCCAGTACTTC. V and J are TRBV5-1 and TRBJ2-5; D remains unclear. Germline CDR1 is SGHRS and CDR2 is YFSETQ. The V gene lost 4 bases and the J gene lost 2 bases, with 18 bases spanning the gap. The CDR3 is 16 residues long.

To note about this clonotype: With a much larger clone just one base away, this may be a read error. The conserved phenylalanine or tryptophan normally closing the CDR3 is absent here, so this likely arose from a read error. J is TRBJ2-2 and V is TRBV2, with 10 bases that match TRBD1. The CDR3 is made up of 16 amino acids. J was trimmed by 0 bases and V by 6 bases; bases with no gene match: 4. Germline CDR1 and CDR2: SNHLY and FYNNEI. The CDR3 sequence: CASRKTGGPNTGELFS. The CDR3, as DNA: TGTGCCAGCAGGAAGACAGGGGGCCCGAACACCGGGGAGCTGTTTTCT.

This clonotype came up a few times. The CDR3 loop reads CASSLAGGVRYTF. In DNA form, the CDR3 reads TGTGCCAGCAGCTTAGCGGGGGGGGTCCGCTACACCTTC. This rearrangement joins TRBV7-9 to TRBJ1-2, with D perhaps matching TRBD1 (5 bases). CDR1 is SEHNR, CDR2 FQNEAQ, per germline (reference sequence). This CDR3 is built from 13 residues. V was clipped by 0 bases and J by 9 bases, with 11 bases between them.

This clonotype was counted many times. V is TRBV27 and J is TRBJ2-2; TRBD2 is a possible D gene (6 bases). Per germline, CDR1 MNHEY and CDR2 SMNVEV (reference sequence). The CDR3 contains 16 residues. V was shortened by 3 bases and J by 3 bases, with 14 bases between the two germline ends. CDR3 DNA sequence: TGTGCCAGCAGTTTTACGGGACTGGAATACACCGGGGAGCTGTTTTTT. Its translation is CASSFTGLEYTGELFF.

This clonotype showed up just a few times. The chain recombines TRBV29-1 with TRBJ2-5, with D possibly matching TRBD1 (6 bases). V dropped 6 bases and J dropped 2 bases, with 10 bases sitting between them. There are 12 residues in the CDR3. The V gene's germline CDR1 is SQVTM and CDR2 ANQGSEA. CDR3 region: CSVDGQQETQYF. CDR3 coding DNA: TGCAGCGTCGATGGACAGCAAGAGACCCAGTACTTC.

A few counts support this clonotype. The chain combines TRBV2 with TRBJ1-2, with D possibly TRBD1 on 6 matching bases. Trimming pared 8 bases from V and 5 bases from J, leaving 18 bases between. The germline V gene encodes CDR1 SNHLY and CDR2 FYNNEI. The CDR3 consists of 14 residues. The CDR3 DNA is TGTGCCAGCTCCAGGGGTAGGGATACTTATGGCTACACCTTC. This gives the protein CASSRGRDTYGYTF.

The rearrangement uses TRBV7-8 and TRBJ1-2; D remains ambiguous. Looked up from germline, CDR1 is SGHVS and CDR2 is FQNEAQ. CDR3 length: 12 residues. Between the trimmed V and J ends, which lost 1 base and 3 bases, there was a span of 3 bases. The chain's CDR3 is CASSLGHYGYTF. The DNA of the CDR3 is TGTGCCAGCAGCTTAGGCCACTATGGCTACACCTTC.

The chain employs TRBV5-1 and TRBJ2-3; 12 bases are a match to TRBD2. The CDR3 has 15 residues. J was trimmed by 9 bases and V by 0 bases; bases with no gene match: 5. Germline assignment: CDR1 SGHRS and CDR2 YFSETQ. Here the CDR3 reads CASSLDLAGGTTQYF. The DNA of the CDR3 is TGCGCCAGCAGCTTGGACCTAGCGGGGGGGACCACGCAGTATTTT. Complete variable domain (other parts from reference TRBV5-1 and TRBJ2-3): KAGVTQTPRYLIKTRGQQVTLSCSPISGHRSVSWYQQTPGQGLQFLFEYFSETQRNKGNFPGRFSGRQFSNSRSEMNVSTLELGDSALYLCASSLDLAGGTTQYFGPGTRLTVL.

The CDR3 sequence is CATSDSTSGRYNEQFF. In nucleotides, the CDR3 is TGTGCCACCAGTGACTCGACTAGCGGGCGCTACAATGAGCAGTTCTTC. The V and J genes are TRBV24-1 and TRBJ2-1; 10 nucleotides match TRBD2. This CDR3 spans 16 amino acids. V lost 4 bases to trimming and J lost 3 bases; unmatched junction nucleotides: 5. Germline CDR1 is KGHDR and CDR2 is SFDVKD.

This clonotype occurred many times. This chain connects TRBV29-1 to TRBJ2-1, with 8 bases fitting TRBD1. Looked up from germline, CDR1 is SQVTM and CDR2 is ANQGSEA. With V trimmed by 0 bases and J by 7 bases, 5 bases remained unmatched. The length of the CDR3 is 14 residues. CDR3 in amino acids: CSVEDRTGINEQFF. CDR3 nucleotides: TGCAGCGTTGAAGATAGGACAGGGATAAATGAGCAGTTCTTC.

This clonotype has only one observation. This chain connects TRBV6-2 or TRBV6-3 to TRBJ2-2, with D perhaps being TRBD1 or TRBD2 (6 bases each). This CDR3 region has 16 residues. V lost 5 bases and J lost 5, with 18 bases in between. From germline, CDR1 is MNHEY and CDR2 SVGEGT. The CDR3 DNA reads TGTGCCAGCAGTCAAACCGGGGGCCCTAGGACCGGGGAGCTGTTTTTT. This gives the protein CASSQTGGPRTGELFF.

As concerns this clonotype: This may come from a read error, since a much larger clone is one base off. This chain uses TRBV2 with TRBJ2-1; TRBD1 matches 9 bases. Per the germline V gene, CDR1 is SNHLY and CDR2 is FYNNEI. The CDR3 runs 18 residues. The CDR3 loop reads CAISLAKIWDRELNEQFF. Written as DNA, the CDR3 is TGTGCCATCAGTTTAGCGAAAATCTGGGACAGGGAATTGAATGAGCAGTTCTTC.

This clonotype has a handful of counts. V gene TRBV11-3 combines with J gene TRBJ2-1; TRBD2 matches 13 bases. V gave up 5 bases and J gave up 9 bases; unmatched junction bases: 7. The length of the CDR3 is 15 residues. Germline V gene lookup returns CDR1 SGHNT and CDR2 YENEEA. The CDR3 DNA follows: TGTGCCAGCAGCCTCGGACTAGCGGGGGACCGTGAGCAGTTCTTC. It translates to CASSLGLAGDREQFF.

This clonotype appeared a few times. The chain uses TRBV2 and TRBJ2-1; 7 bases map to TRBD2. The CDR3 sequence is 14 residues long. V trimming: 4 bases; J trimming: 0 bases; junction bases outside the gene matches: 0. The germline CDR1 and CDR2 sequences are SNHLY and FYNNEI. The CDR3 reads CASSGTSSYNEQFF. The CDR3 DNA follows: TGTGCCAGCAGTGGGACTAGCTCCTACAATGAGCAGTTCTTC.

The chain combines TRBV3-1 with TRBJ2-3; possibly TRBD2 for D (6 bases). The CDR3 extends over 16 amino acids. Between the trimmed V and J ends, which lost 2 bases and 2 bases, there was a span of 14 bases. The germline CDR1 and CDR2 sequences are LGHDT and YNNKEL (reference sequence). The CDR3 sequence is CASSQYPGDNTDTQYF. The CDR3 DNA is TGTGCCAGCAGCCAATATCCGGGAGACAACACAGATACGCAGTATTTT.

In this sample, this clonotype turned up a few times. The chain joins TRBV5-1 to TRBJ2-1; D gene uncertain. Per germline, CDR1 SGHRS and CDR2 YFSETQ. Trimming took off 4 bases at V and 6 bases at J, with 14 bases between the two ends. This CDR3 has 14 amino acids. For the CDR3, the DNA is TGCGCCAGCAGCCCACGATCCTGGGTCAATGAGCAGTTCTTC. This codes for CASSPRSWVNEQFF.

This clonotype appeared a few times. This chain joins TRBV2 and TRBJ1-5; D gene unclear. The CDR3 is 15 residues long. Germline lookup yields CDR1 SNHLY and CDR2 FYNNEI. Deletions cut 1 base from V and 7 bases from J, with 14 bases between. The CDR3 nucleotides read TGTGCCAGCAGTGAAGTTCTGGAGACCGGGCAGCCCCAGCATTTT. Its translation is CASSEVLETGQPQHF. Full variable domain (remainder filled in from reference TRBV2 and TRBJ1-5): EPEVTQTPSHQVTQMGQEVILRCVPISNHLYFYWYRQILGQKVEFLVSFYNNEISEKSEIFDDQFSVERPDGSNFTLKIRSTKLEDSAMYFCASSEVLETGQPQHFGDGTRLSIL.

The chain carries TRBV4-1 and TRBJ2-6; D ambiguous. Germline CDR1 reads MGHRA; CDR2 reads YSYEKL. The CDR3 has 16 amino acids. The V end lost 1 base, the J end lost 9 bases, and 16 bases lay between the germline ends. CDR3 nucleotide sequence: TGCGCCAGCAGCCAAGGGGTTGTTACCTGGGACAACGTCCTGACTTTC. Its translation is CASSQGVVTWDNVLTF.

This clonotype was recorded a few times. The genes are TRBV20-1 and TRBJ2-3, with 7 bases lining up with TRBD2. The CDR3 has 14 amino acids. J was trimmed by 0 bases and V by 3 bases; bases with no gene match: 3. CDR1 and CDR2 (germline): DFQATT, SNEGSKA (reference sequence). The CDR3: CSARKAGSTDTQYF. CDR3 nucleotides: TGCAGTGCTAGGAAAGCGGGGAGCACAGATACGCAGTATTTT.

This clonotype was picked up a small number of times. V is TRBV7-6 and J is TRBJ2-1; 12 bases are shared with TRBD2. The V and J ends lost 5 bases and 9 bases, in that order; junction bases with no gene match: 8. This CDR3 is built from 15 residues. CDR1 and CDR2 from the germline V gene are SGHVS and FNYEAQ. The CDR3 here is CASSISSGRDFEQFF. The CDR3, as DNA: TGTGCCAGCAGCATCTCTAGCGGGAGGGATTTTGAGCAGTTCTTC.

The rearrangement links TRBV11-1 to TRBJ2-7; no definite D call. This CDR3 comprises 18 residues. In germline, CDR1 is SGHAT, CDR2 FQDESV (reference sequence). Between the trimmed V and J ends, which lost 0 bases and 0 bases, there was a span of 18 bases. The CDR3 DNA reads as TGTGCCAGCAGCTTAGCTGGGCCCAGGCGTGGATACTCCTACGAGCAGTACTTC. It is translated as CASSLAGPRRGYSYEQYF.

This clonotype was counted a few times. V gene TRBV19 combines with J gene TRBJ2-1; the D gene is possibly TRBD1 (5 bases). Trimming removed 1 base from V and 9 bases from J, with 13 bases in between. Germline CDR1 reads LNHDA; CDR2 reads SQIVND (reference sequence). This CDR3 has 14 amino acids. The CDR3 DNA reads as TGTGCCAGTAGTATAGTTGGCTGGGGCACTGAGCAGTTCTTC. Translating it yields CASSIVGWGTEQFF.

There are many counts of this clonotype. The chain recombines TRBV7-2 with TRBJ2-2, with D perhaps assigned TRBD1 or TRBD2 (5 bases each). The CDR3 covers 15 residues. The germline V and J ends were trimmed by 2 bases and 5 bases, with 12 bases remaining between them. Germline V gene data show CDR1 as SGHTA and CDR2 as FQGNSA. Here the CDR3 DNA reads TGTGCCAGCAGCTTACGGCTAGCAGGGACCGGGGAGCTGTTTTTT. It yields the protein CASSLRLAGTGELFF. The whole variable domain, remainder taken from reference TRBV7-2 and TRBJ2-2, is GAGVSQSPSNKVTEKGKDVELRCDPISGHTALYWYRQSLGQGLEFLIYFQGNSAPDKSGLPSDRFSAERTGGSVSTLTIQRTQQEDSAVYLCASSLRLAGTGELFFGEGSRLTVL.